This T cell receptor (beta chain) appears in the sequencing data of a study of T cells expressing NK-cell markers. Across the study: Sequencing of TCR beta repertoires drew on sorted CD3+CD56+NKG2C+, CD3+CD56+NKG2C- and CD3+CD56-NKG2C+ T cells. Just one sequenced donor of eight was HCMV-seronegative, while seven were seropositive.

Concerning this clonotype itself: Its antigen remains unidentified.

A 5'RACE template switching approach incorporating UMIs was used to make TCR beta cDNA. One entry per CDR3 protein, without DNA, is what TCRdb gives after re-calling the 5' RACE reads. The sample data list 200,000 to 300,000 distinct CDR3 sequences. Study-wide points: In four donors, dominant clonotypes made up roughly 25-60.1% of CD3+CD56-NKG2C+ cells.

The CDR3 extends over 15 amino acids. CDR1 and CDR2 (germline): SEHNR, FQNEAQ (reference sequence). The sample comprised blood T cells: a sorted CD56 or NKG2C T cell subset, CD4+ or CD8+ T cells, or bulk PBMC T cells (not recorded which). This clonotype was obtained from a man younger than 35 in good health. This chain connects TRBV7-9 to TRBJ1-1. This CDR3 is CASSLAGGWATEAFF.